A selection of T cell receptor beta chains follows, all from one sample in a study of T cell responses to AZD1222 COVID-19 vaccine. TCRdb's copy holds only in-frame clones and misses some; the assay was immunoSEQ multiplex PCR. Counted here are over 130,000 clones, about 86% occurring once; the ten biggest clones make up about 3%. The material was peripheral blood, obtained on day 0 of AZD1222 vaccination. All receptors come from an adult in good health. Each CDR3 is given with its conserved first and last residue. A D gene is named only where the DNA matches it firmly. Expanded clones get a size class; other rows say once, few or many, or leave the size out.

. . TRBJ1-3 TRBV10-2 CASSESGGNTIYF TGCGCCAGCAGTGAGTCAGGTGGAAACACCATATATTTT
. . TRBJ1-3 TRBV6-5 CASTGGNTIYF TGTGCCAGCACCGGTGGAAACACCATATATTTT
. once TRBJ1-4 TRBV7-9 CASSLREQTTNEKLFF TGTGCCAGCAGCTTACGTGAACAGACAACTAATGAAAAACTGTTTTTT
. . TRBJ1-2 TRBV7-2 CASSLEALPPYGYTF TGTGCCAGCAGCTTAGAGGCCTTACCCCCCTATGGCTACACCTTC
. . TRBJ1-5 TRBV18 CASSPLAGQGPGPQHF TGTGCCAGCTCACCCCTGGCAGGGCAGGGCCCAGGGCCCCAGCATTTT
TRBD2 . TRBJ2-3 TRBV28 CASSLLLAGRTDTQYF TGTGCCAGCAGTTTACTGCTAGCGGGGAGGACAGATACGCAGTATTTT
. . TRBJ1-1 TRBV24-1 CATSDPGYTEAFF TGTGCCACCAGTGACCCGGGATACACTGAAGCTTTCTTT
. . TRBJ2-2 TRBV5-1 CASSPKTNTGELFF TGCGCCAGCAGCCCCAAGACCAACACCGGGGAGCTGTTTTTT
. . TRBJ2-7 TRBV6-6 CASSPPAGDEQYF TGTGCCAGCAGTCCACCTGCCGGCGACGAGCAGTACTTC
. . TRBJ1-1 TRBV11-2 CASSTIAGRWDTEAFF TGTGCCAGCAGCACCATAGCGGGGCGTTGGGACACTGAAGCTTTCTTT
TRBD2 . TRBJ2-2 TRBV7-2 CASSRTSGGTNTGELFF TGTGCCAGCAGCCGGACTAGCGGGGGTACGAACACCGGGGAGCTGTTTTTT
. . TRBJ1-2 TRBV7-2 CASNEAAGTLTAF TGTGCCAGCAACGAGGCAGCGGGGACCTTAACCGCCTTC
. . TRBJ1-2 TRBV6-4 CASSDSRQDPHGYTF TGTGCCAGCAGTGACTCGAGGCAGGACCCACATGGCTACACCTTC
. . TRBJ1-4 TRBV5-1 CASSLDHKRGEKLFF TGCGCCAGCAGCTTGGATCACAAACGAGGTGAAAAACTGTTTTTT
TRBD1 . TRBJ1-1 TRBV5-5 CASSLIAGQMGNTEAFF TGTGCCAGCAGCTTGATTGCGGGACAGATGGGGAACACTGAAGCTTTCTTT
TRBD1 . TRBJ1-2 TRBV10-3 CAISLQGGYGYTF TGTGCCATCAGCCTACAGGGGGGCTATGGCTACACCTTC
. . TRBJ1-4 TRBV27 CASSSKGGRAWEKLFF TGTGCCAGCAGTTCTAAGGGAGGGAGGGCTTGGGAAAAACTGTTTTTT